The source of this TCR beta chain is a study of blood T cells in healthy people across ages. Study-level findings and limits: In these data, TCR beta diversity tracked strongly with naive T cell percentage. Any conclusive comparison of naive versus antigen-experienced cells was prevented by using unsorted PBMCs. No one knew whether donors had CMV, which possibly confounded expanded clonotype changes.

As for this clonotype: Its antigen is not identified.

A second roughly 6 to 11 cycle PCR used barcoded and J-beta primers. Each cDNA was tagged by a template-switch adaptor containing 12 random nucleotides. TCRdb re-called the 5' RACE reads through MiXCR, storing one row per CDR3 protein. The data contain around 940,000 distinct CDR3 sequences, around 54% of them singletons. V lost 4 bases and J 4 bases, leaving 11 bases between the germline ends. Per germline, CDR1 DFQATT and CDR2 SNEGSKA (reference sequence). The CDR3 sequence is 14 residues long. This sequence joins TRBV20-1 and TRBJ1-6; D is possibly TRBD1 (6 bases). What was sequenced was blood. The TCR originated in a woman aged 55-69 years in good health. The CDR3 is CSAMGRGYNSPLHF. In DNA form, the CDR3 reads TGCAGTGCTATGGGCAGGGGTTATAATTCACCCCTCCACTTT.